This T cell receptor (beta chain) comes out of a study of T-cell memory formation after mild COVID-19. For the study at large: Most TCR clusters belonged to a single donor. Findings of the study overall: Those CD4+ clones that contracted were mainly in CM and EM (CD8+ ones in EMRA).

The sample holds a few counts of this clonotype. Its antigen is unknown. 5'RACE, which relied on constant-segment primers, yielded TCR alpha and TCR beta cDNA libraries carrying sample barcodes and UMIs. TCRdb independently ran MiXCR on the 5' RACE reads; one entry per CDR3 protein. The table shows around 510,000 distinct CDR3 sequences, with about 22% occurring only once. V was shortened by 1 base and J by 8 bases, with 14 bases between the two germline ends. The CDR3 length is 14 residues. The germline V gene has CDR1 LGHDT and CDR2 YNNKEL (reference sequence). The V call is TRBV3-1, the J call TRBJ1-1; unclear D gene. This TCR was recovered from an adult woman who had mild COVID-19 (a few samples of this study predate the infection). Cell type and time point are not known. What was sequenced was PBMCs or a T cell subset sorted from them (not recorded which). This chain's CDR3 is CASSQGGGPGEAFF. The CDR3 nucleotides are TGTGCCAGCAGCCAAGGCGGTGGGCCGGGGGAAGCTTTCTTT. Supplemented by reference TRBV3-1 and TRBJ1-1, the full variable domain reads DTAVSQTPKYLVTQMGNDKSIKCEQNLGHDTMYWYKQDSKKFLKIMFSYNNKELIINETVPNRFSPKSPDKAHLNLHINSLELGDSAVYFCASSQGGGPGEAFFGQGTRLTVV.